This TCR beta chain was recorded in a study of cytomegalovirus exposure and HLA in healthy donors. General study findings and limits: The study listed some 160 cytomegalovirus-associated TCR beta chains. It was taken for granted in presence/absence analyses that sequencing depth across donors was roughly uniform.

The PCR contained 60 Vbeta and 13 Jbeta primers. Some clones are missing from TCRdb's copy, which holds only in-frame ones; the method was immunoSEQ multiplex PCR. The data contain about 140,000 clones, approximately 82% of them singletons. Germline CDR1 is KGHSH and CDR2 is LQKENI. The CDR3 totals 14 residues. V shed 6 bases and J shed 0 bases, with 9 bases lying between them. Worth noting for this clone: As yet, its antigen is unknown.

This chain uses TRBV18 with TRBJ2-1; no clear D. The sequence was obtained from a man between 25 and 39 years old in good health and CMV-seropositive. The source material was PBMCs. The CDR3 reads CASSTKSSYNEQFF. In DNA, the CDR3 is TGTGCCAGCTCCACCAAGAGCTCCTACAATGAGCAGTTCTTC.